The rows below give T cell receptor beta chains drawn from one sample of a study of a mutant IDH1 vaccine in newly diagnosed glioma. The protocol was immunoSEQ multiplex PCR, while the TCRdb copy is restricted to in-frame clones and leaves out a portion. The data show about 120,000 clones, roughly nine tenths seen once. No antigens are known for them. The sequencing used PBMCs, collected from a glioma patient whose treatment included an IDH1 peptide vaccine. Receptors originate from a woman in her forties or fifties with glioma. CDR3s include the opening cysteine and the closing phenylalanine or tryptophan. The D gene is left open where the match is weak. Size tells how often a clone was seen (once, few, many) or the class of an expanded clone, and some rows leave it out.

size: .; J: TRBJ2-7; V: TRBV28; D: TRBD2; CDR3: CASSSLWTSGDYEQYF; DNA: TGTGCCAGCAGCTCATTATGGACTAGCGGGGACTACGAGCAGTACTTC
size: .; J: TRBJ1-2; V: TRBV6-6; D: TRBD1; CDR3: CASSPPGQGVYGYTF; DNA: TGTGCCAGCAGCCCCCCGGGACAGGGGGTCTATGGCTACACCTTC
size: .; J: TRBJ2-1; V: TRBV28; D: TRBD2; CDR3: CASRNGGGLAGGAGYEQFF; DNA: TGTGCCAGCAGGAACGGTGGGGGACTAGCGGGAGGTGCCGGGTATGAGCAGTTCTTC
size: .; J: TRBJ2-5; V: TRBV25-1; D: .; CDR3: CASRYQETQYF; DNA: TGTGCCAGCAGGTACCAAGAGACCCAGTACTTC
size: .; J: TRBJ1-5; V: TRBV7-9; D: .; CDR3: CASSREGVRPQHF; DNA: TGTGCCAGCAGCAGAGAGGGGGTCAGGCCCCAGCATTTT
size: .; J: TRBJ1-5; V: TRBV10-1; D: .; CDR3: CATGPAGSRQPQHF; DNA: TGCGCCACTGGTCCGGCAGGGTCTCGTCAGCCCCAGCATTTT
size: .; J: TRBJ2-1; V: TRBV15; D: .; CDR3: CATSRDRAFNEQFF; DNA: TGTGCCACCAGCAGAGATAGGGCTTTCAATGAGCAGTTCTTC
size: .; J: TRBJ1-1; V: TRBV30; D: .; CDR3: CAWRLSAEAFF; DNA: TGTGCCTGGAGGCTTAGCGCTGAAGCTTTCTTT
size: .; J: TRBJ2-7; V: TRBV7-9; D: .; CDR3: CASSTLGLTYEQYF; DNA: TGTGCCAGCAGCACCTTGGGACTGACCTACGAGCAGTACTTC
size: few; J: TRBJ1-1; V: TRBV19; D: .; CDR3: CASSIQRGATEAFF; DNA: TGTGCCAGTAGTATTCAAAGAGGCGCCACTGAAGCTTTCTTT
size: .; J: TRBJ1-1; V: TRBV9; D: .; CDR3: CASSVAQGGTEAFF; DNA: TGTGCCAGCAGCGTAGCTCAGGGAGGCACTGAAGCTTTCTTT
size: .; J: TRBJ1-5; V: TRBV25-1; D: .; CDR3: CASSEGPRPQHF; DNA: TGTGCCAGCAGTGAAGGGCCGCGGCCCCAGCATTTT
size: .; J: TRBJ2-7; V: TRBV28; D: TRBD2; CDR3: CASSFYSGRAPEQYF; DNA: TGTGCCAGCAGTTTTTATTCCGGGAGGGCCCCCGAGCAGTACTTC
size: .; J: TRBJ1-2; V: TRBV9; D: .; CDR3: CASSVNPGPLLANYGYTF; DNA: TGTGCCAGCAGCGTAAACCCCGGGCCACTCCTAGCTAACTATGGCTACACCTTC
size: once; J: TRBJ1-6; V: TRBV5-6; D: .; CDR3: CASSLPGRYSPLHF; DNA: TGTGCCAGCAGCTTGCCAGGGCGATATTCACCCCTCCACTTT
size: once; J: TRBJ2-3; V: TRBV5-1; D: .; CDR3: CASSLGSSTDTQYF; DNA: TGCGCCAGCAGCCTCGGGAGTTCTACAGATACGCAGTATTTT
size: .; J: TRBJ2-7; V: TRBV6-5; D: TRBD1; CDR3: CASRPAGQGSHEQYF; DNA: TGTGCCAGCAGACCGGCGGGACAGGGATCCCACGAGCAGTACTTC
size: .; J: TRBJ2-5; V: TRBV7-3; D: .; CDR3: CASSFRGGQETQYF; DNA: TGTGCCAGCAGCTTTCGAGGGGGCCAAGAGACCCAGTACTTC
size: once; J: TRBJ2-7; V: TRBV28; D: TRBD1; CDR3: CASSLTGGASYEQYF; DNA: TGTGCCAGCAGTTTAACAGGGGGCGCGTCCTACGAGCAGTACTTC
size: once; J: TRBJ1-1; V: TRBV7-3; D: .; CDR3: CASSVSGGTEAFF; DNA: TGTGCCAGCAGCGTAAGCGGAGGAACTGAAGCTTTCTTT
size: .; J: TRBJ1-4; V: TRBV23-1; D: .; CDR3: CASCREATNEKLFF; DNA: TGCGCCAGCTGCCGGGAGGCAACTAATGAAAAACTGTTTTTT
size: .; J: TRBJ2-2; V: TRBV10-3; D: .; CDR3: CAISVRGTDTGELFF; DNA: TGTGCCATCAGTGTTCGCGGGACTGACACCGGGGAGCTGTTTTTT
size: .; J: TRBJ2-1; V: TRBV7-6; D: TRBD2; CDR3: CASSLGTSGRQGGEQFF; DNA: TGTGCCAGCAGCCTCGGGACTAGCGGGAGGCAGGGGGGAGAGCAGTTCTTC
size: .; J: TRBJ1-2; V: TRBV30; D: .; CDR3: CAWTPAAYGYTF; DNA: TGTGCCTGGACCCCGGCGGCCTATGGCTACACCTTC
size: once; J: TRBJ2-1; V: TRBV7-9; D: .; CDR3: CASSLTRSSSYNEQFF; DNA: TGTGCCAGCAGCTTAACCCGGTCGTCCTCCTACAATGAGCAGTTCTTC
size: .; J: TRBJ1-6; V: TRBV6-1; D: .; CDR3: CASSEASGSRGAFNSPLHF; DNA: TGTGCCAGCAGTGAAGCATCAGGCTCTCGAGGGGCTTTTAATTCACCCCTCCACTTT
size: .; J: TRBJ2-1; V: TRBV7-3; D: .; CDR3: CASSSGGRLDEQFF; DNA: TGTGCCAGCAGCTCCGGGGGCAGGCTAGATGAGCAGTTCTTC
size: once; J: TRBJ2-6; V: TRBV10-3; D: TRBD1; CDR3: CAISELGTGASGANVLTF; DNA: TGTGCCATCAGTGAACTGGGGACAGGGGCGTCTGGGGCCAACGTCCTGACTTTC
size: .; J: TRBJ1-4; V: TRBV28; D: TRBD1; CDR3: CASSGGTGVNEKLFF; DNA: TGTGCCAGCAGTGGAGGGACAGGTGTAAATGAAAAACTGTTTTTT
size: .; J: TRBJ2-3; V: TRBV7-6; D: .; CDR3: CASSLGVFGGSTDTQYF; DNA: TGTGCCAGCAGCTTAGGGGTGTTCGGGGGCAGCACAGATACGCAGTATTTT
size: few; J: TRBJ2-1; V: TRBV28; D: .; CDR3: CASLQAGESYNEQFF; DNA: TGTGCCAGCCTCCAAGCGGGTGAGTCCTACAATGAGCAGTTCTTC
size: .; J: TRBJ2-2; V: TRBV6-6; D: .; CDR3: CASSYSWPPLGGELFF; DNA: TGTGCCAGCAGTTACTCTTGGCCTCCGTTGGGCGGGGAGCTGTTTTTT
size: .; J: TRBJ2-3; V: TRBV4-1; D: TRBD2; CDR3: CASSLTSGRFPSSTDTQYF; DNA: TGCGCCAGCAGCCTCACTAGCGGGAGGTTCCCGTCTAGCACAGATACGCAGTATTTT
size: .; J: TRBJ2-7; V: TRBV2; D: .; CDR3: CASSTPGTGFEQYF; DNA: TGTGCCAGCTCAACCCCCGGAACAGGGTTCGAGCAGTACTTC
size: .; J: TRBJ1-6; V: TRBV19; D: TRBD1; CDR3: CATGTGESPLHF; DNA: TGTGCCACCGGGACAGGAGAATCACCCCTCCACTTT
size: .; J: TRBJ1-2; V: TRBV14; D: TRBD1; CDR3: CASSQQGARQWYGYTF; DNA: TGTGCCAGCAGCCAACAGGGGGCAAGACAGTGGTATGGCTACACCTTC
size: .; J: TRBJ2-5; V: TRBV6-5; D: TRBD2; CDR3: CASSSREGETQYF; DNA: TGTGCCAGCAGTTCCCGGGAGGGAGAGACCCAGTACTTC
size: .; J: TRBJ2-2; V: TRBV4-1; D: TRBD1; CDR3: CASSQQGAGELFF; DNA: TGCGCCAGCAGCCAGCAGGGGGCCGGGGAGCTGTTTTTT
size: .; J: TRBJ1-1; V: TRBV9; D: .; CDR3: CASNPLNTEAFF; DNA: TGTGCCAGCAATCCGTTGAACACTGAAGCTTTCTTT